This TCR beta chain was captured by sequencing in a study of cytomegalovirus exposure and HLA in healthy donors. Primers for the PCR totalled 60 Vbeta and 13 Jbeta. The table came from immunoSEQ multiplex PCR; TCRdb's copy has only in-frame clones and leaves some out. The data contain 170,000 or so clones, 77% of them singletons. The CDR3 spans 16 residues. Germline CDR1 and CDR2: LGHNA and YNFKEQ. Germline trimming cut 5 bases from V and 5 bases from J; bases unmatched to any gene: 12. The TCR originated in a woman younger than 45 in good health and CMV-seronegative. This sequence joins TRBV4-2 and TRBJ2-1, with TRBD2 identical over 7 bases. Sequences were obtained from PBMCs. The CDR3 DNA reads TGTGCCAGCAGCGCCCACCTTAGGGGAGGGGACAATGAGCAGTTCTTC. This encodes CASSAHLRGGDNEQFF.